What follows are 8 T cell receptor beta chains derived from one specimen sequenced in a study of blood T cell repertoires in COVID-19. Clones were read by immunoSEQ multiplex PCR, and TCRdb kept only the in-frame ones, dropping some. The sample records some 110,000 clones, about 74% being singletons. The sequenced material came from peripheral blood. The receptor source for this set is an elderly man with COVID-19, enrolled during active disease.

The J gene is TRBJ2-7, the V gene TRBV19, with 8 bases fitting TRBD1. The CDR3 runs 14 residues. The J segment lost 2 bases and the V segment lost 5 bases, leaving 5 bases of the junction unmatched. The germline CDR1 and CDR2 sequences are LNHDA and SQIVND (reference sequence). This CDR3 reads CASSPGQAPYEQYF. In nucleotides, the CDR3 is TGTGCCAGTAGTCCGGGACAGGCGCCCTACGAGCAGTACTTC.

The chain recombines TRBV20-1 with TRBJ2-7, with D possibly matching TRBD2 (6 bases). The CDR3 consists of 11 residues. The V gene lost 3 bases and the J gene lost 6 bases, with 9 bases spanning the gap. Germline V CDR1 and CDR2: DFQATT, SNEGSKA (reference sequence). The CDR3 protein is CSASGSVEQYF. CDR3 coding DNA: TGCAGTGCTAGCGGGAGCGTCGAGCAGTACTTC.

This sequence joins TRBV18 and TRBJ1-1, with D possibly TRBD1 on 6 matching bases. The CDR3 has 16 residues. V lost 3 bases, J lost 1 base, and 15 bases lay in between. CDR1 and CDR2 (germline): KGHSH, LQKENI. CDR3 DNA sequence: TGTGCCAGCTCACCTCAATCAGGGGCCCCGAACACTGAAGCTTTCTTT. It codes for CASSPQSGAPNTEAFF. Filled out from reference TRBV18 and TRBJ1-1, the complete variable domain reads NAGVMQNPRHLVRRRGQEARLRCSPMKGHSHVYWYRQLPEEGLKFMVYLQKENIIDESGMPKERFSAEFPKEGPSILRIQQVVRGDSAAYFCASSPQSGAPNTEAFFGQGTRLTVV.

This clone appeared a few times. The V call is TRBV7-9, the J call TRBJ2-2; the match to TRBD2 covers 8 bases. V was clipped by 7 bases and J by 6 bases; unmatched bases: 10. This CDR3 spans 15 amino acids. CDR1 and CDR2 from the germline V gene are SEHNR and FQNEAQ (reference sequence). CDR3 residues: CASTLTSGGAGELFF. CDR3 sequence (DNA): TGTGCCAGCACCCTCACTAGCGGTGGGGCCGGGGAGCTGTTTTTT.

This clone was picked up one time. The rearrangement joins TRBV6-1 to TRBJ2-3; tentatively, D is TRBD1 (5 bases). Between the trimmed V and J ends, which lost 0 bases and 5 bases, there was a span of 9 bases. Germline CDR1 and CDR2: MNHNS and SASEGT. This CDR3 spans 14 amino acids. The CDR3 loop reads CASSEASGQDTQYF. The CDR3 coding sequence is TGTGCCAGCAGTGAAGCGAGTGGACAAGATACGCAGTATTTT.

This chain uses TRBV9 with TRBJ2-2; TRBD1 matches 8 bases. Germline V CDR1 and CDR2: SGDLS, YYNGEE. V was pared by 3 bases and J by 3 bases, with 7 bases of the junction left unmatched. The CDR3 consists of 16 residues. CDR3: CASSAGTGLYTGELFF. The CDR3, as DNA: TGTGCCAGCAGCGCCGGGACAGGACTTTACACCGGGGAGCTGTTTTTT. The whole variable domain, remainder taken from reference TRBV9 and TRBJ2-2, is DSGVTQTPKHLITATGQRVTLRCSPRSGDLSVYWYQQSLDQGLQFLIQYYNGEERAKGNILERFSAQQFPDLHSELNLSSLELGDSALYFCASSAGTGLYTGELFFGEGSRLTVL.

The chain combines TRBV18 with TRBJ2-7; a possible D gene is TRBD1 (6 bases). Deletions cut 3 bases from V and 5 bases from J, with 11 bases between. The CDR3 is 13 residues long. Germline CDR1 KGHSH, CDR2 LQKENI. CDR3 DNA: TGTGCCAGCTCACCTGCAGGGGCCCACGAGCAGTACTTC. Its protein product is CASSPAGAHEQYF. Drawing the rest from reference TRBV18 and TRBJ2-7, the complete variable domain is NAGVMQNPRHLVRRRGQEARLRCSPMKGHSHVYWYRQLPEEGLKFMVYLQKENIIDESGMPKERFSAEFPKEGPSILRIQQVVRGDSAAYFCASSPAGAHEQYFGPGTRLTVT.

This clone has more than one count but fewer than ten. The chain joins TRBV28 to TRBJ2-7; TRBD1 matches 8 bases. The V segment lost 5 bases and the J segment 5 bases; nucleotides outside the gene matches: 8. The V gene's germline CDR1 is MDHEN and CDR2 SYDVKM. This CDR3 is built from 14 residues. The CDR3 is CASSQDRVWHEQYF. For the CDR3, the DNA is TGTGCCAGCAGTCAGGACAGGGTATGGCACGAGCAGTACTTC.